Each of the 17 T cell receptor beta chains below was sequenced from the same sample in a study of shared clonotypes between healthy human individuals. Clones were read by immunoSEQ multiplex PCR, and TCRdb kept only the in-frame ones, dropping some. The sample contains some 2,400,000 clones, approximately 94% of which appear only once. The sequenced sample was naive CD4+ T cells sorted from blood. Subset here: CD45RA+ positively selected. The source of these receptors is a man aged 18 to 35 in good health.

This clone was counted once. The rearrangement joins TRBV11-3 to TRBJ1-1; D is ambiguous. V lost 5 bases, J lost 0 bases, and 10 bases lay in between. The germline V gene has CDR1 SGHNT and CDR2 YENEEA. CDR3 length equals 14 residues. This CDR3 reads CASSHRNMNTEAFF. CDR3 in DNA: TGTGCCAGCAGCCACCGGAACATGAACACTGAAGCTTTCTTT.

This clone came up once. The chain employs TRBV7-8 and TRBJ2-7; no reliable D call. The V end was cut by 5 bases, the J end by 6 bases, with 11 bases between. This CDR3 is 12 amino acids long. CDR1 and CDR2 (germline): SGHVS, FQNEAQ. The CDR3 DNA sequence: TGTGCCAGCAGCATCAGACAAGGCGAGCAGTACTTC. Its protein is CASSIRQGEQYF.

The rearrangement uses TRBV2 and TRBJ2-5, with 7 bases lining up with TRBD1. Unmatched junction bases numbered 13, after V lost 4 bases and J lost 5 bases. CDR1 and CDR2 from the germline V gene are SNHLY and FYNNEI. The CDR3 is 16 amino acids. The CDR3 sequence is CASSGVLRGLTETQYF. DNA of the CDR3: TGTGCCAGCAGTGGGGTATTAAGGGGGCTTACTGAGACCCAGTACTTC.

The CDR3: CASSLPRAAGNTIYF. CDR3 DNA: TGTGCCAGCAGTTTGCCGCGAGCAGCTGGAAACACCATATATTTT. The gene calls are TRBV28 and TRBJ1-3; D gene unclear. V was cut by 3 bases and J by 2 bases, with 11 bases left in between. This CDR3 is built from 15 residues. Germline CDR1 and CDR2: MDHEN and SYDVKM.

The chain has TRBV4-3 and TRBJ2-1; tentative D call: TRBD2 (6 bases). V was cut by 1 base and J by 0 bases, with 13 bases left in between. The CDR3 has 17 residues. CDR1 and CDR2 from the germline V gene are LGHNA and YSLEER. CDR3 region: CASSQVGGESSYNEQFF. CDR3 in DNA: TGCGCCAGCAGCCAAGTCGGCGGGGAGAGCTCCTACAATGAGCAGTTCTTC.

The V and J genes are TRBV6-5 and TRBJ1-1, with D possibly being TRBD1 (5 bases). The CDR3 is 14 amino acids. Germline V gene sequence: CDR1 MNHEY, CDR2 SVGAGI. The V gene lost 6 bases and the J gene lost 5 bases, with 16 bases spanning the gap. Here the CDR3 DNA reads TGTGCCAGCAGGCAGCAGGGTATTAGGACTGAAGCTTTCTTT. Translated, it gives CASRQQGIRTEAFF.

The genes are TRBV7-9 and TRBJ2-5, with 15 nucleotides matching TRBD2. From germline, CDR1 is SEHNR and CDR2 FQNEAQ (reference sequence). The CDR3 is made up of 19 amino acids. After removal of 7 bases from V and 4 bases from J, the junction contained 16 bases not matched to a gene. The CDR3 here is CASTELGLAGGPMSETQYF. The CDR3 DNA is TGTGCCAGCACCGAATTAGGACTAGCGGGGGGGCCTATGTCAGAGACCCAGTACTTC.

The chain links TRBV7-2 to TRBJ1-2; 9 bases are a match to TRBD1. Germline CDR1 is SGHTA and CDR2 is FQGNSA. The CDR3 consists of 14 residues. Losses at the gene ends were 6 bases for V and 2 bases for J; bases not matched to a gene: 4. CDR3 in DNA: TGTGCCAGCAGTAGACAGGGGGGGAACTATGGCTACACCTTC. It is translated as CASSRQGGNYGYTF.

This clone showed up just once. The chain links TRBV27 to TRBJ2-7; D perhaps matches TRBD2 (5 bases). V lost 3 bases and J lost 3, with 9 bases in between. The CDR3 is 13 residues long. From germline, CDR1 is MNHEY and CDR2 SMNVEV (reference sequence). The CDR3 spells CASSFPTSYEQYF. The CDR3, as DNA: TGTGCCAGCAGTTTCCCCACTAGCTACGAGCAGTACTTC.

The rearrangement links TRBV27 to TRBJ2-1; TRBD2 aligns across 11 bases. The ends lost 5 bases at V and 6 bases at J; junction bases unmatched: 9. CDR3 length: 16 amino acids. Germline V gives CDR1 MNHEY, CDR2 SMNVEV (reference sequence). CDR3 amino acids: CASSPTLAGGPNEQFF. The CDR3 coding sequence is TGTGCCAGCAGTCCTACCCTAGCGGGGGGCCCCAATGAGCAGTTCTTC.

The chain employs TRBV5-1 and TRBJ1-2, with TRBD1 matching 8 bases. CDR3 length equals 12 residues. After removal of 4 bases from V and 5 bases from J, the junction contained 1 base not matched to a gene. Looked up from germline, CDR1 is SGHRS and CDR2 is YFSETQ. The CDR3 sequence is CASSRDRYGYTF. DNA of the CDR3: TGCGCCAGCAGCCGGGACAGGTATGGCTACACCTTC.

The CDR3 reads CAWSGKGAYNEQFF. For the CDR3, the DNA is TGTGCCTGGAGTGGGAAGGGGGCGTACAATGAGCAGTTCTTC. This sequence joins TRBV30 and TRBJ2-1; 7 bases are shared with TRBD1. CDR1 and CDR2 from the germline V gene are GTSNPN and SVGIG (reference sequence). Losses at the gene ends were 1 base for V and 4 bases for J; bases not matched to a gene: 4. The CDR3 loop spans 14 amino acids.

CDR3 in DNA: TGTGCCAGCAGCCACGTCCCGGGTCCTCCCTACGAGCAGTACTTC. Translating gives CASSHVPGPPYEQYF. The genes are TRBV27 and TRBJ2-7; D not resolved. Germline V gives CDR1 MNHEY, CDR2 SMNVEV (reference sequence). The CDR3 has 15 amino acids. Trimming removed 6 bases at V and 2 bases at J, with 17 bases between.

V usage is TRBV27 and J usage is TRBJ1-2; TRBD1 matches at 10 bases. In germline, CDR1 is MNHEY, CDR2 SMNVEV (reference sequence). The CDR3 covers 15 residues. With 4 bases clipped from V and 3 bases from J, the junction kept 5 bases outside the gene matches. This CDR3 is CASSSPGQGYYGYTF. Here the CDR3 DNA reads TGTGCCAGCAGTTCGCCGGGACAGGGGTACTATGGCTACACCTTC.

The rearrangement joins TRBV7-2 to TRBJ1-1; tentative D call: TRBD1 (6 bases). The CDR3 length is 15 residues. Germline V gene lookup returns CDR1 SGHTA and CDR2 FQGNSA. Trimming pared 5 bases from V and 1 base from J, leaving 14 bases between. In DNA form, the CDR3 reads TGTGCCAGCAGCACATCTACAGGGACGAACACTGAAGCTTTCTTT. Its translation is CASSTSTGTNTEAFF.

The sample holds one count of this clone. The V gene is TRBV28, the J gene TRBJ2-5; D gene unclear. V lost 5 bases to trimming and J lost 1 base, with 14 bases between them. The germline V gene encodes CDR1 MDHEN and CDR2 SYDVKM. There are 15 residues in the CDR3. The CDR3 DNA reads as TGTGCCAGCAGTCTACGGAAAGTAACCCAAGAGACCCAGTACTTC. It yields the protein CASSLRKVTQETQYF.

This clone was seen once. The chain couples TRBV2 to TRBJ1-2; no clear D gene. Germline values: CDR1 SNHLY, CDR2 FYNNEI. Trimming removed 7 bases at V and 0 bases at J, with 12 bases between. The length of the CDR3 is 14 residues. The CDR3 here is CASTPPDANYGYTF. The CDR3 nucleotides read TGTGCCAGCACCCCACCCGACGCTAACTATGGCTACACCTTC.